The 27 T cell receptor beta chains below were found in one sample sequenced in a study of T cell clonality in common variable immunodeficiency. Profiled with immunoSEQ multiplex PCR; TCRdb holds only in-frame clones, not every one. The sample has 30,000 to 40,000 clones, none seen only once. General study results and limits: In common variable immunodeficiency, TCR beta chains reportedly carried fewer deletions and N-nucleotide insertions.

Their antigens are not known. The source material was peripheral blood mononuclear cells. Receptors originate from a human donor with common variable immunodeficiency.

This clone was picked up a small number of times. The DNA ends 3 residues before the CDR3 does, and the rest of the CDR3 is filled in from the germline J gene. This chain uses TRBV19 with TRBJ2-7; TRBD1 is a possible D gene (6 bases). Trimming took 0 bases from V and 0 from J, leaving 9 bases between them. CDR3 length equals 15 residues. Germline V CDR1 and CDR2: LNHDA, SQIVND (reference sequence). The chain's CDR3 is CASSIDRTASYEQYF. Incomplete CDR3 DNA: TGTGCCAGTAGTATAGACCGGACAGCCTCCTACGAG.

This clone occurred many times. The CDR3 goes on 3 residues after the read ends, and that part is filled in from the germline J gene. This chain uses TRBV19 with TRBJ1-1; D not resolved. This CDR3 comprises 14 residues. Trimming took 0 bases from V and 1 from J, leaving 6 bases between them. CDR1 is LNHDA and CDR2 is SQIVND in the germline V gene (reference sequence). CDR3 amino acids: CASSIDIQNTEAFF. The sequenced part of the CDR3 DNA is TGTGCCAGTAGTATAGACATCCAGAACACTGAA.

This clone was picked up many times. The DNA ends 3 residues before the CDR3 does, and the rest of the CDR3 is filled in from the germline J gene. V usage is TRBV7-3 and J usage is TRBJ2-1; 7 bases agree with TRBD2. The CDR3 has 15 amino acids. Germline values: CDR1 SGHTA, CDR2 FQGTGA. V shed 3 bases, J shed 5 bases, and the junction held 7 bases outside the gene matches. The covered CDR3 bases are TGTGCCAGCAGCTTCGACGGCCGGGGGGACAATGAG. Translating gives CASSFDGRGDNE. The entire CDR3 is CASSFDGRGDNEQFF.

This clone was seen only a few times. The read terminates 3 residues before the CDR3 end, so the remaining end is supplied by the germline J gene. The rearrangement joins TRBV6-1 to TRBJ1-1; 7 positions match TRBD1. The V and J ends lost 2 bases and 4 bases, in that order; junction bases with no gene match: 4. CDR1 and CDR2 from the germline V gene are MNHNS and SASEGT. The CDR3 length is 14 residues. CDR3 DNA (partial): TGTGCCAGCAGTGAATCCCCAGGGGGCACTGAA. This codes for CASSESPGGTE. The full CDR3 protein is CASSESPGGTEAFF.

To note about this clone: The CDR3 end lies 3 residues beyond the end of the read and is filled in from the germline J gene. This chain joins TRBV7-9 and TRBJ2-7, with D unresolved. Germline assignment: CDR1 SEHNR and CDR2 FQNEAQ (reference sequence). V was pared by 2 bases and J by 0 bases, with 5 bases between. The CDR3 covers 13 residues. This chain's CDR3 is CASSLQNSYEQYF. The sequenced part of the CDR3 DNA is TGTGCCAGCAGCTTACAGAACTCCTACGAG.

This clone was counted at least ten times. The sequenced fragment ends 3 residues before the CDR3 boundary, so the rest is inferred from the germline J gene. The chain links TRBV9 to TRBJ2-1; D gene uncertain. The CDR3 is 17 amino acids. Trimming took 0 bases from V and 2 from J, leaving 15 bases between them. The germline V gene encodes CDR1 SGDLS and CDR2 YYNGEE. The DNA read from the CDR3 is TGTGCCAGCAGCGTAGAGGCGAGTAGGGCTACCTACAATGAG. Translation gives CASSVEASRATYNE. The CDR3 in its entirety is CASSVEASRATYNEQFF.

This clone was observed a handful of times. The read finishes 3 residues shy of the CDR3 end, and the germline J gene is used to complete it. J is TRBJ2-3 and V is TRBV7-9; unclear D gene. Trimming took off 6 bases at V and 0 bases at J, with 10 bases between the two ends. Germline lookup yields CDR1 SEHNR and CDR2 FQNEAQ (reference sequence). The CDR3 has 14 amino acids. This CDR3 reads CASSFSASTDTQYF. CDR3 bases read: TGTGCCAGCAGTTTCAGCGCAAGCACAGATACG. Full variable domain (remainder filled in from reference TRBV7-9 and TRBJ2-3): DTGVSQNPRHKITKRGQNVTFRCDPISEHNRLYWYRQTLGQGPEFLTYFQNEAQLEKSRLLSDRFSAERPKGSFSTLEIQRTEQGDSAMYLCASSFSASTDTQYFGPGTRLTVL.

A few counts support this clone. Read data end 3 residues before the CDR3 end; the end is taken from the germline J gene. The J gene is TRBJ1-3, the V gene TRBV7-9; TRBD1 might be the D (5 bases). The V gene's germline CDR1 is SEHNR and CDR2 FQNEAQ (reference sequence). The ends were cut back, 2 bases at V and 4 bases at J, with 6 bases in the middle. The CDR3 runs 13 residues. CDR3 protein: CASSLKGGNTIYF. Partial CDR3 DNA: TGTGCCAGCAGCTTAAAGGGGGGAAACACC.

Details on this clone: The read gets to within 3 residues of the CDR3 end, and the germline J gene fills in the rest. The chain carries TRBV5-3 and TRBJ2-1, with 10 bases lining up with TRBD2. TRBV5-3 is placed among ORFs of uncertain function. V dropped 1 base and J dropped 0; count of bases not matched to a gene: 1. The CDR3 consists of 16 residues. CDR3 region: CARSLPSGGSYNEQFF. CDR3 DNA, as far as it was read: TGTGCCAGAAGCTTGCCTAGCGGGGGCTCCTACAATGAG.

Many counts were recorded for this clone. Coverage ceases 3 residues before the CDR3 finishes, and the germline J gene fills in the end. V and J are TRBV2 and TRBJ2-3; D ambiguous. Germline CDR1 reads SNHLY; CDR2 reads FYNNEI. The CDR3 runs to 14 residues. V dropped 4 bases and J dropped 0 bases, with 8 bases sitting between them. CDR3 region: CASSGGPSTDTQYF. The covered CDR3 bases are TGTGCCAGCAGTGGTGGGCCTAGCACAGATACG.

Concerning this clone itself: The CDR3 is cut off 3 residues early in the read; its end comes from the germline J gene. The J gene is TRBJ2-7, the V gene TRBV14; 8 bases fit TRBD1. The CDR3 consists of 15 residues. The V segment lost 5 bases and the J segment 0 bases; nucleotides outside the gene matches: 6. Germline values: CDR1 SGHDN, CDR2 FVKESK. This chain's CDR3 is CASSSRQGFSYEQYF. CDR3 bases read: TGTGCCAGCAGCTCCCGACAGGGGTTCTCCTACGAG.

This clone appeared many times. The CDR3 extends 3 residues past the end of the read, so its final part is completed from the germline J gene. V gene TRBV19 combines with J gene TRBJ2-7; 9 nucleotides align to TRBD1. The CDR3 sequence is 16 residues long. CDR1 is LNHDA, CDR2 SQIVND, per germline (reference sequence). Trimming removed 1 base from V and 5 bases from J; junction bases left unmatched: 9. CDR3 region: CASSIGPGTGFHEQYF. The sequenced part of the CDR3 DNA is TGTGCCAGTAGTATAGGGCCCGGGACAGGGTTCCACGAG.

This clone was observed a few times. Read data end 3 residues before the CDR3 end; the end is taken from the germline J gene. V is TRBV2 and J is TRBJ1-3; D is ambiguous. Trimming cost V 7 bases and J 3 bases, with 7 bases left between them. There are 12 residues in the CDR3. Per germline, CDR1 SNHLY and CDR2 FYNNEI. Incomplete CDR3 DNA: TGTGCCAGCACCTACGATGGAAACACC. Its translation: CASTYDGNT. The whole CDR3 sequence reads CASTYDGNTIYF.

This clone came up a few times. The read gets to within 3 residues of the CDR3 end, and the germline J gene fills in the rest. The rearrangement joins TRBV19 to TRBJ1-6; 8 bases match TRBD1. CDR1 LNHDA and CDR2 SQIVND come from the germline V gene (reference sequence). Losses at the gene ends were 8 bases for V and 9 bases for J; bases not matched to a gene: 6. This CDR3 has 13 residues. Partial CDR3 DNA: TGTGCCAGTTCGACAGGGGAGGCTTCACCC. Residues: CASSTGEASP. The whole CDR3 protein reads CASSTGEASPLHF.

This clone occurred many times. The covered CDR3 bases are TGTGCCAGCAGTGAAAGGCTCCAGGGCGTCAATCAGCCC. Translation gives CASSERLQGVNQP. In full, the CDR3 is CASSERLQGVNQPQHF. The chain has TRBV6-1 and TRBJ1-5, with a possible D match to TRBD1 (5 bases). Read data end 3 residues before the CDR3 end; the end is taken from the germline J gene. V lost 2 bases to trimming and J lost 3 bases, with 14 bases between them. The V gene's germline CDR1 is MNHNS and CDR2 SASEGT. This CDR3 region has 16 residues.

This clone has at least ten counts. The read terminates 3 residues before the CDR3 end, so the remaining end is supplied by the germline J gene. V gene TRBV20-1 combines with J gene TRBJ2-7; 8 bases match TRBD1. Germline V gives CDR1 DFQATT, CDR2 SNEGSKA (reference sequence). CDR3 length: 13 amino acids. V trimming: 6 bases; J trimming: 3 bases; junction bases outside the gene matches: 7. The chain's CDR3 is CSAHKDRGYEQYF. The DNA read from the CDR3 is TGCAGTGCCCACAAAGACAGGGGCTACGAG.

On this clone itself: The CDR3 goes on 3 residues after the read ends, and that part is filled in from the germline J gene. This chain links TRBV13 with TRBJ2-1; TRBD1 matches at 7 bases. This CDR3 region has 11 residues. Germline CDR1 PRHDT, CDR2 FYEKMQ (reference sequence). The trim removed 8 bases at V and 7 bases at J, leaving 2 bases unmatched. Partial CDR3 DNA: TGTGCCAGCGAGACAGGGAATGAG. This sequence encodes CASETGNE. The entire CDR3 protein reads CASETGNEQFF.

This clone was seen only a few times. The read falls 3 residues short of the CDR3 end, and the missing part is taken from the germline J gene. The chain employs TRBV18 and TRBJ2-3; a possible D gene is TRBD1 (6 bases). This CDR3 spans 14 amino acids. V was clipped by 6 bases and J by 1 base, with 11 bases between them. Looked up from germline, CDR1 is KGHSH and CDR2 is LQKENI. The sequenced part of the CDR3 DNA is TGTGCCAGCTCCGCAGGGGATGGCACAGATACG. This gives the protein CASSAGDGTDT. The full CDR3 protein is CASSAGDGTDTQYF. Using reference TRBV18 and TRBJ2-3 for the parts outside the CDR3, the full variable domain is NAGVMQNPRHLVRRRGQEARLRCSPMKGHSHVYWYRQLPEEGLKFMVYLQKENIIDESGMPKERFSAEFPKEGPSILRIQQVVRGDSAAYFCASSAGDGTDTQYFGPGTRLTVL.

In regard to this clone: Coverage ceases 3 residues before the CDR3 finishes, and the germline J gene fills in the end. This chain connects TRBV30 to TRBJ1-5; 7 nucleotides match TRBD1. Germline V CDR1 and CDR2: GTSNPN, SVGIG (reference sequence). Germline trimming cut 0 bases from V and 5 bases from J; bases unmatched to any gene: 7. This CDR3 is 15 amino acids long. The sequenced CDR3 bases are TGTGCCTGGAGTGTACGGGACAGACGGGATCAGCCC. It is translated as CAWSVRDRRDQP. The entire CDR3 sequence reads CAWSVRDRRDQPQHF.

As concerns this clone: The read stops 3 residues short of the end of the CDR3; the missing end is completed from the germline J gene. V and J are TRBV19 and TRBJ1-3, with D maybe TRBD1 (5 bases). The CDR3 spans 15 residues. V lost 6 bases to trimming and J lost 0 bases, with 12 bases between them. The V gene's germline CDR1 is LNHDA and CDR2 SQIVND (reference sequence). The CDR3 sequence is CASRSTVISGNTIYF. The sequenced part of the CDR3 DNA is TGTGCCAGTAGATCGACAGTGATCTCTGGAAACACC.

There are many counts of this clone. The sequence runs out 3 residues before the end of the CDR3; the remainder is reconstructed from the germline J gene. The rearrangement joins TRBV14 to TRBJ2-7; D ambiguous. Trimming left V 2 bases short and J 2 bases short, with 19 bases between. Germline V CDR1 and CDR2: SGHDN, FVKESK. CDR3 length: 17 amino acids. CDR3 protein: CASSQRLVTTRPYEQYF. The covered CDR3 bases are TGTGCCAGCAGCCAACGTCTAGTCACTACCCGCCCCTACGAG.

This clone was observed at least ten times. The read ends 3 residues before the CDR3 terminus; that terminus is restored from the germline J gene. The rearrangement uses TRBV20-1 and TRBJ2-3, with a weak D call TRBD2 (6 bases). Trimming shortened V by 5 bases and J by 2 bases, and 17 bases separated the two germline ends. The germline gives CDR1 DFQATT, CDR2 SNEGSKA (reference sequence). The CDR3 consists of 15 residues. Partial CDR3 DNA: TGCAGTGCTCAACCTTCTAGCGACAACACAGATACG. This gives the protein CSAQPSSDNTDT. The whole CDR3 sequence is CSAQPSSDNTDTQYF.

At least ten counts were recorded for this clone. The CDR3 extends 3 residues past the end of the read, so its final part is completed from the germline J gene. This rearrangement joins TRBV20-1 to TRBJ2-2; D perhaps matches TRBD1 (7 bases). V gave up 4 bases and J gave up 0 bases, with 12 bases separating them. The CDR3 runs to 15 residues. The germline CDR1 and CDR2 sequences are DFQATT and SNEGSKA (reference sequence). Incomplete CDR3 DNA: TGCAGTGCTAATGACAGGGAGGCGAACACCGGGGAG. This translates into CSANDREANTGE. The whole CDR3 protein is CSANDREANTGELFF.

This clone occurred a few times. Read coverage stops 3 residues before the CDR3 terminus; the germline J gene supplies the remainder. The chain recombines TRBV6-1 with TRBJ1-2; no clear D gene. The length of the CDR3 is 13 residues. Germline CDR1 reads MNHNS; CDR2 reads SASEGT. V was trimmed by 6 bases and J by 4 bases, leaving 12 bases between them. CDR3 sequence: CASRETDFYGYTF. The DNA read from the CDR3 is TGTGCCAGCAGAGAAACGGACTTCTATGGC.

Remarks on this clone: The sequence runs out 3 residues before the end of the CDR3; the remainder is reconstructed from the germline J gene. The J gene is TRBJ1-6, the V gene TRBV18; D might be TRBD1 (5 bases). Per germline, CDR1 KGHSH and CDR2 LQKENI. Trimming pared 4 bases from V and 7 bases from J, leaving 17 bases between. This CDR3 region has 16 residues. CDR3 in amino acids: CASSLTGTAQNSPLHF. Partial CDR3 DNA: TGTGCCAGCTCACTGACCGGGACTGCCCAGAATTCACCC.

In this sample, this clone turned up a few times. The read stops 3 residues short of the end of the CDR3; the missing end is completed from the germline J gene. V gene TRBV30 combines with J gene TRBJ1-2; a weak D match, TRBD1 (6 bases). This CDR3 spans 13 amino acids. Trimming shortened V by 3 bases and J by 3 bases, and 11 bases separated the two germline ends. Germline lookup yields CDR1 GTSNPN and CDR2 SVGIG (reference sequence). This chain's CDR3 is CAWSRDTHYGYTF. The covered CDR3 bases are TGTGCCTGGAGCAGGGACACCCACTATGGC.

In the case of this clone: The read ends 3 residues early relative to the CDR3; the germline J gene fills the gap. This rearrangement joins TRBV30 to TRBJ1-5; tentatively, D is TRBD1 (5 bases). The germline V and J ends were trimmed by 0 bases and 7 bases, with 10 bases remaining between them. This CDR3 is built from 13 residues. Germline CDR1 is GTSNPN and CDR2 is SVGIG (reference sequence). CDR3 amino acids: CAWSVHKGQPQHF. The part of the CDR3 DNA that was read is TGTGCCTGGAGTGTACATAAGGGGCAGCCC.